Presented here are 5 T cell receptor beta chains from one specimen sequenced in a study of blood T cell repertoires in COVID-19. Sequencing was performed with immunoSEQ multiplex PCR; in TCRdb, only in-frame clones are kept and a portion is missing. The sample yields about 280,000 clones, almost 90% seen once. The specimen was PBMCs or T cells enriched from blood (not recorded which). The source of these receptors is a woman aged 18-29 years with acute COVID-19.

V gene TRBV20-1 combines with J gene TRBJ2-7; 14 bases are a match to TRBD2. V lost 3 bases to trimming and J lost 1 base; unmatched junction nucleotides: 5. The CDR3 totals 16 residues. Germline loops: CDR1 DFQATT, CDR2 SNEGSKA (reference sequence). As DNA, the CDR3 is TGCAGTGCTAGTGGGACTAGCGGGAGTAGTTCCTACGAGCAGTACTTC. The encoded protein is CSASGTSGSSSYEQYF.

The rearrangement joins TRBV7-8 to TRBJ2-7; the D gene is possibly TRBD2 (5 bases). Germline CDR1 reads SGHVS; CDR2 reads FQNEAQ. This CDR3 contains 14 residues. Trimming removed 5 bases at V and 2 bases at J, with 13 bases between. CDR3 bases: TGTGCCAGCAGCCAGAGGGCCGTAGCCTACGAGCAGTACTTC. Its protein product is CASSQRAVAYEQYF.

The chain employs TRBV7-2 and TRBJ2-2; TRBD1 aligns across 9 bases. The CDR3 has 17 residues. Germline CDR1 and CDR2: SGHTA and FQGNSA. V was clipped by 5 bases and J by 6 bases; unmatched bases: 13. The CDR3 spells CASSAPNRDRVAGELFF. CDR3 nucleotide sequence: TGTGCCAGCAGCGCGCCAAACCGGGACAGGGTAGCCGGGGAGCTGTTTTTT.

The V and J genes are TRBV5-5 and TRBJ1-1, with D possibly being TRBD1 (5 bases). Germline assignment: CDR1 SGHKS and CDR2 YYEKEE (reference sequence). The germline V and J ends were trimmed by 1 base and 6 bases, with 16 bases remaining between them. The CDR3 has 15 residues. The DNA for the CDR3 is TGTGCCAGCAGCTTGTTGGGCCAGGGTATGGCTGAAGCTTTCTTT. This encodes CASSLLGQGMAEAFF.

This sequence joins TRBV28 and TRBJ2-7, with 7 bases identical to TRBD1. The CDR3 extends over 13 amino acids. J lost 2 bases, V lost 2 bases, and 0 bases had no gene match. The V gene's germline CDR1 is MDHEN and CDR2 SYDVKM. The CDR3 spells CASSLGTAYEQYF. Here the CDR3 DNA reads TGTGCCAGCAGTTTAGGGACAGCCTACGAGCAGTACTTC. Full variable domain (outside the CDR3, taken from reference TRBV28 and TRBJ2-7): DVKVTQSSRYLVKRTGEKVFLECVQDMDHENMFWYRQDPGLGLRLIYFSYDVKMKEKGDIPEGYSVSREKKERFSLILESASTNQTSMYLCASSLGTAYEQYFGPGTRLTVT.